This entry is about one TCR beta chain. Antigen: not known. Sequencing was performed with immunoSEQ multiplex PCR; in TCRdb, only in-frame clones are kept and a portion is missing. The sample has about 6,400 clones; more than 65% are singletons. These data come from a study of chemoradiotherapy in HPV16-positive cancers. Study at large: Candidate HPV-specific clones and shared TCR motifs came from two HPV16-positive patients. Notes on the study in general: Candidate HPV-specific clones and E7-related TCR motifs grew in tumor during treatment. Only a couple of HPV16-positive patients supplied the functional HPV-specificity definition.

Germline CDR1 SNHLY, CDR2 FYNNEI. The CDR3 is 14 amino acids. Trimming cost V 3 bases and J 0 bases, with 5 bases left between them. This sequence joins TRBV2 and TRBJ2-2; possibly TRBD1 for D (5 bases). This receptor was taken from a human donor with HPV-associated anogenital cancer. The input for sequencing was tumor tissue, taken from a patient who underwent chemoradiotherapy. The CDR3: CASSDRANTGELFF. CDR3 sequence (DNA): TGTGCCAGCAGTGACAGGGCGAACACCGGGGAGCTGTTTTTT.